These 30 T cell receptor beta chains share one sample of origin, sequenced in a study of Tregs in tolerant kidney transplant recipients. Produced via immunoSEQ multiplex PCR; TCRdb's table is partial and in-frame only. Of 55,000 to 70,000 clones listed, approximately 83% are singletons. The sequencing used Tregs from blood, collected before the transplant. The receptors were sampled from a human donor who received a combined kidney and bone marrow transplant.

The genes are TRBV5-1 and TRBJ1-2; TRBD1 aligns across 7 bases. Germline CDR1 is SGHRS and CDR2 is YFSETQ. V lost 4 bases, J lost 4 bases, and 1 base stayed unmatched. This CDR3 spans 12 amino acids. The CDR3 DNA is TGCGCCAGCAGCACAGGGGCCTATGGCTACACCTTC. This gives the protein CASSTGAYGYTF.

This rearrangement joins TRBV5-1 to TRBJ1-2; no reliable D call. Germline CDR1 reads SGHRS; CDR2 reads YFSETQ. The V end lost 1 base, the J end lost 10 bases, and 11 bases lay between the germline ends. The CDR3 is 12 amino acids. The CDR3 DNA reads as TGCGCCAGCAGCTTGCCCGGGGTTGACTACACCTTC. Its protein is CASSLPGVDYTF.

Written as DNA, the CDR3 is TGTGCCAGCAGCTTGGTGGGGAAGGACCGCGAAAAACTGTTTTTT. Translated: CASSLVGKDREKLFF. The chain combines TRBV5-6 with TRBJ1-4; D unresolved. Trimming stripped 0 bases from V and 8 bases from J, with 14 bases between. The germline V gene has CDR1 SGHDT and CDR2 YYEEEE. The CDR3 is 15 residues long.

The V gene is TRBV5-6, the J gene TRBJ1-4; D gene ambiguous. CDR3 size: 14 residues. Germline values: CDR1 SGHDT, CDR2 YYEEEE. V was clipped by 3 bases and J by 2 bases, with 8 bases between them. The CDR3 sequence: CASSSYWTNEKLFF. Here the CDR3 DNA reads TGTGCCAGCAGCTCCTACTGGACTAATGAAAAACTGTTTTTT. Based on the CDR3 plus reference TRBV5-6 and TRBJ1-4, the full variable domain is DAGVTQSPTHLIKTRGQQVTLRCSPKSGHDTVSWYQQALGQGPQFIFQYYEEEERQRGNFPDRFSGHQFPNYSSELNVNALLLGDSALYLCASSSYWTNEKLFFGSGTQLSVL.

The V gene is TRBV7-2, the J gene TRBJ2-5; a weak D match, TRBD1 (5 bases). The CDR3 is made up of 16 amino acids. Trimming shortened V by 5 bases and J by 5 bases, and 21 bases separated the two germline ends. The germline CDR1 and CDR2 sequences are SGHTA and FQGNSA. CDR3 bases: TGTGCCAGCAGCCAGGGCGGCAGGCCCCAAGGGGAGACCCAGTACTTC. This codes for CASSQGGRPQGETQYF.

CDR3 nucleotide sequence: TGTGCTAGTGGTTTGGTACAAGAGACCCAGTACTTC. It codes for CASGLVQETQYF. The chain combines TRBV12-5 with TRBJ2-5, with D hard to call. From germline, CDR1 is LGHNT and CDR2 FRNRAP. V was cut by 0 bases and J by 2 bases, with 1 base left in between. This CDR3 has 12 residues.

J is TRBJ2-5 and V is TRBV10-3, with D perhaps TRBD1 or TRBD2 (5 bases each). From germline, CDR1 is ENHRY and CDR2 SYGVKD. The CDR3 is 16 amino acids. V gave up 6 bases and J gave up 5 bases, with 22 bases separating them. CDR3 loop: CAISHPGRPGQETQYF. CDR3 coding DNA: TGTGCCATCAGCCACCCGGGACGCCCGGGCCAGGAGACCCAGTACTTC.

The chain recombines TRBV21-1 with TRBJ2-2; the DNA was not compared with TRBD1, the D call given in the table. TRBV21-1 is reported as a pseudogene. The CDR3 is 15 residues long. CDR3 sequence (DNA): TGTGCCAGCAGCAAAGGGCAGGGAAACACCGGGGAGCTGTTTTTT. Its protein is CASSKGQGNTGELFF.

This clone was recorded once. The chain recombines TRBV15 with TRBJ1-4; TRBD1 might be the D (6 bases). Germline V gives CDR1 LNHNV, CDR2 YYDKDF (reference sequence). V was clipped by 1 base and J by 2 bases, with 11 bases between them. The CDR3 extends over 16 amino acids. Written as DNA, the CDR3 is TGTGCCACCAGCAGAGCCTATCAGGGGACTAATGAAAAACTGTTTTTT. Its translation: CATSRAYQGTNEKLFF. Full variable domain (missing parts from reference TRBV15 and TRBJ1-4): DAMVIQNPRYQVTQFGKPVTLSCSQTLNHNVMYWYQQKSSQAPKLLFHYYDKDFNNEADTPDNFQSRRPNTSFCFLDIRSPGLGDTAMYLCATSRAYQGTNEKLFFGSGTQLSVL.

V gene TRBV28 combines with J gene TRBJ2-7; no clear D gene. The germline gives CDR1 MDHEN, CDR2 SYDVKM. V dropped 3 bases and J dropped 0 bases, with 9 bases sitting between them. The CDR3 runs 14 residues. CDR3 nucleotide sequence: TGTGCCAGCAGTTTGACACCATCCTCCTACGAGCAGTACTTC. Translation: CASSLTPSSYEQYF.

This chain joins TRBV2 and TRBJ2-1; D ambiguous. Germline loops: CDR1 SNHLY, CDR2 FYNNEI. V was trimmed by 0 bases and J by 9 bases, leaving 9 bases between them. The CDR3 is made up of 13 amino acids. Here the CDR3 reads CASSEAGPSEQFF. As DNA, the CDR3 is TGTGCCAGCAGTGAAGCGGGCCCCAGTGAGCAGTTCTTC.

The chain carries TRBV19 and TRBJ2-3; D unclear. CDR3 length: 11 amino acids. Germline V gene lookup returns CDR1 LNHDA and CDR2 SQIVND (reference sequence). V was clipped by 5 bases and J by 6 bases, with 6 bases between them. CDR3 sequence reads: CASSAVDTQYF. The CDR3 DNA follows: TGTGCCAGTAGTGCAGTGGATACGCAGTATTTT.

The chain carries TRBV2 and TRBJ1-3, with TRBD1 as a possible D gene (6 bases). The CDR3 is made up of 15 amino acids. The V end lost 6 bases, the J end lost 3 bases, and 15 bases lay between the germline ends. Germline V gene data show CDR1 as SNHLY and CDR2 as FYNNEI. The CDR3 loop reads CASSRTGHGGNTIYF. Here the CDR3 DNA reads TGTGCCAGCAGCCGCACAGGGCATGGTGGAAACACCATATATTTT.

The chain couples TRBV7-7 to TRBJ2-5, with TRBD2 matching over 8 bases. Germline V gene lookup returns CDR1 SSHAT and CDR2 FNYEAQ (reference sequence). The CDR3 covers 15 residues. The trim removed 5 bases at V and 5 bases at J, leaving 10 bases unmatched. CDR3 sequence: CASSSGLADGETQYF. CDR3 nucleotide sequence: TGTGCCAGCAGCAGCGGACTAGCTGACGGGGAGACCCAGTACTTC.

V gene TRBV28 combines with J gene TRBJ2-5; 7 nucleotides agree with TRBD1. The CDR3 is 13 amino acids. V dropped 6 bases and J dropped 8; count of bases not matched to a gene: 9. Germline-derived CDR1 and CDR2 are MDHEN and SYDVKM. The CDR3 sequence is CASSLQGLRTQYF. The CDR3 DNA sequence: TGTGCCAGCAGCTTACAGGGGTTGAGAACCCAGTACTTC.

The chain has TRBV11-2 and TRBJ2-1, with 7 bases that match TRBD2. Looked up from germline, CDR1 is SGHAT and CDR2 is FQNNGV. With V trimmed by 3 bases and J by 2 bases, 7 bases remained unmatched. This CDR3 contains 16 residues. The CDR3 spells CASSFLPSGTYNEQFF. The CDR3 nucleotides read TGTGCCAGCAGCTTCCTTCCTAGCGGAACCTACAATGAGCAGTTCTTC.

V gene TRBV4-1 combines with J gene TRBJ1-4, with a weak D call TRBD1 (6 bases). The germline V gene has CDR1 MGHRA and CDR2 YSYEKL. The germline V and J ends were trimmed by 0 bases and 6 bases, with 14 bases remaining between them. The CDR3 consists of 16 residues. The CDR3 bases are TGCGCCAGCAGCCAAGATCGGGGGGGCGGTCATGAAAAACTGTTTTTT. It yields the protein CASSQDRGGGHEKLFF.

This clone was recorded once. This chain links TRBV7-2 with TRBJ1-2, with 7 bases fitting TRBD1. Germline assignment: CDR1 SGHTA and CDR2 FQGNSA. The CDR3 covers 14 residues. With V trimmed by 1 base and J by 4 bases, 3 bases remained unmatched. CDR3: CASSLGGDSYGYTF. As DNA, the CDR3 is TGTGCCAGCAGCTTAGGTGGGGACAGCTATGGCTACACCTTC.

About this clone itself: Other nucleotide sequences in the sample specify the same CDR3. The CDR3 region is CASSRGQFYGYTF. The CDR3 nucleotides are TGTGCCAGCAGTCGGGGTCAGTTCTATGGCTACACCTTC. This chain uses TRBV6-1 with TRBJ1-2; D gene ambiguous. V dropped 5 bases and J dropped 4 bases, with 11 bases sitting between them. Per germline, CDR1 MNHNS and CDR2 SASEGT. The CDR3 sequence is 13 residues long.

The chain combines TRBV1 with TRBJ1-2; TRBD1 is the table's D call, not checked against the DNA. TRBV1 is deemed a pseudogene. The length of the CDR3 is 15 residues. CDR3 residues: CTSSPPDRGRYGYTF. DNA of the CDR3: TGCACCAGCAGCCCCCCGGACAGGGGAAGGTATGGCTACACCTTC.

The DNA of the CDR3 is TGTGCCAGCAGCTTAGATTCGGGACTAGCGGGGGGGCACCCCATCCTATACAATGAGCAGTTCTTC. This encodes CASSLDSGLAGGHPILYNEQFF. The V and J genes are TRBV7-8 and TRBJ2-1, with 16 bases matching TRBD2. This CDR3 is built from 22 residues. In germline, CDR1 is SGHVS, CDR2 FQNEAQ. V gave up 1 base and J gave up 4 bases; unmatched junction bases: 16.

The chain combines TRBV7-2 with TRBJ2-7; TRBD1 matches at 10 bases. Germline assignment: CDR1 SGHTA and CDR2 FQGNSA. Losses at the gene ends were 1 base for V and 4 bases for J; bases not matched to a gene: 4. There are 15 residues in the CDR3. CDR3 DNA: TGTGCCAGCAGCTTAGGAGGACAGGGGGTGTACGAGCAGTACTTC. Amino acid sequence: CASSLGGQGVYEQYF.

V usage is TRBV7-9 and J usage is TRBJ2-7; D unresolved. In germline, CDR1 is SEHNR, CDR2 FQNEAQ (reference sequence). This CDR3 region has 14 residues. V gave up 3 bases and J gave up 5 bases, with 14 bases separating them. CDR3 residues: CASSFGPRTHEQYF. DNA for the CDR3: TGTGCCAGCAGCTTCGGCCCTCGAACCCACGAGCAGTACTTC.

The count of this clone is one. Other DNA sequences in this sample translate to the same CDR3. The genes are TRBV7-2 and TRBJ1-2; TRBD1 might be the D (5 bases). V was clipped by 1 base and J by 2 bases, with 5 bases between them. There are 13 residues in the CDR3. Germline CDR1 and CDR2: SGHTA and FQGNSA. CDR3 sequence: CASSLGQNYGYTF. As DNA, the CDR3 is TGTGCCAGCAGCTTAGGACAGAACTATGGCTACACCTTC.

The chain joins TRBV27 to TRBJ2-3, with 10 bases fitting TRBD2. This CDR3 region has 15 residues. V dropped 10 bases and J dropped 6; count of bases not matched to a gene: 13. CDR1 and CDR2 (germline): MNHEY, SMNVEV (reference sequence). The CDR3 sequence: CATSSSGRGQDTQYF. In DNA, the CDR3 is TGTGCCACCTCTTCTAGCGGGAGAGGTCAGGATACGCAGTATTTT.

V is TRBV27 and J is TRBJ2-3, with D perhaps matching TRBD1 (5 bases). The germline V gene encodes CDR1 MNHEY and CDR2 SMNVEV (reference sequence). This CDR3 region has 17 residues. Trimming pared 2 bases from V and 2 bases from J, leaving 17 bases between. CDR3: CASSLRRQGSLTDTQYF. DNA for the CDR3: TGTGCCAGCAGTTTACGGCGTCAGGGATCCCTCACAGATACGCAGTATTTT.

The gene calls are TRBV6-1 and TRBJ1-6; no reliable D call. This CDR3 is 14 amino acids long. CDR1 MNHNS and CDR2 SASEGT come from the germline V gene. Trimming cost V 4 bases and J 3 bases, with 7 bases left between them. The CDR3 DNA is TGTGCCAGCAGTGGTATCAGCTATAATTCACCCCTCCACTTT. Protein product: CASSGISYNSPLHF.

The rearrangement joins TRBV7-6 to TRBJ2-1; 7 bases are a match to TRBD1. CDR1 is SGHVS and CDR2 is FNYEAQ in the germline V gene. V dropped 4 bases and J dropped 0; count of bases not matched to a gene: 0. The CDR3 covers 14 residues. The CDR3 sequence is CASSSGGSYNEQFF. In DNA form, the CDR3 reads TGTGCCAGCAGCTCAGGGGGCTCCTACAATGAGCAGTTCTTC.

CDR3 loop: CASSESGRPQYF. The CDR3 DNA reads as TGCGCCAGCAGTGAGTCAGGGCGCCCCCAGTACTTC. The chain is built from TRBV10-1 and TRBJ2-4, with no clear D. CDR3 length equals 12 residues. The V end was cut by 0 bases, the J end by 13 bases, with 10 bases between. Germline V gene lookup returns CDR1 WNHNN and CDR2 SYGVQD (reference sequence).

CDR3 nucleotide sequence: TGTGCCAGCAGCTTAGGGCCGACAGGAGATACGCAGTATTTT. It codes for CASSLGPTGDTQYF. The rearrangement uses TRBV7-9 and TRBJ2-3; TRBD1 might be the D (6 bases). Trimming shortened V by 1 base and J by 5 bases, and 10 bases separated the two germline ends. This CDR3 region has 14 residues. The germline V gene has CDR1 SEHNR and CDR2 FQNEAQ (reference sequence).